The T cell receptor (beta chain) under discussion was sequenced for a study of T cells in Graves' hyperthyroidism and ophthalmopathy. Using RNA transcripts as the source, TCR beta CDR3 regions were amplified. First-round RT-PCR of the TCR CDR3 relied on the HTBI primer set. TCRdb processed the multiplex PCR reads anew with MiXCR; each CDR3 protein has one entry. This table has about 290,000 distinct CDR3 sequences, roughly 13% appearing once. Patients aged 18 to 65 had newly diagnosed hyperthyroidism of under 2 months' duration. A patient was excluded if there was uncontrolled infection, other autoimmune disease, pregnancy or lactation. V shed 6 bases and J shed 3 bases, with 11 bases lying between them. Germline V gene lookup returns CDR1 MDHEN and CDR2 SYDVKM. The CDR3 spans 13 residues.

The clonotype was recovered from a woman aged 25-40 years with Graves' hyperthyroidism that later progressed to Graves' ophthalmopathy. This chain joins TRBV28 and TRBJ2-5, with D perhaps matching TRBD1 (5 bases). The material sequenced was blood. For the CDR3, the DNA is TGTGCCAGCAGCTATACAGGCAAAGAGACCCAGTACTTC. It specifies CASSYTGKETQYF.